This record looks at one T cell receptor (beta chain) sequence and its context. What it recognizes is unknown. This entry belongs to a study of T cell responses to AZD1222 COVID-19 vaccine. Study results and limitations: Clonal diversity may have been underestimated in mostly white British donors. Dominant CD4 TCR responses targeted spike regions 160-218 and 743-854.

Germline V gives CDR1 SGHDT, CDR2 YYEEEE. V was pared by 4 bases and J by 4 bases, with 5 bases of the junction left unmatched. The CDR3 is made up of 16 amino acids. Here immunoSEQ multiplex PCR was the method, and the copy in TCRdb shows in-frame clones only, minus some. The sample contains some 150,000 clones, under 95% of which appear only once. The sequenced sample was peripheral blood, obtained on day 0 of AZD1222 vaccination. The chain joins TRBV5-6 to TRBJ2-1; 13 positions match TRBD2. This receptor was taken from an adult in good health. CDR3 amino acids: CASSLGTSGNYNEQFF. The CDR3 DNA reads as TGTGCCAGCAGCCTGGGGACTAGCGGGAATTACAATGAGCAGTTCTTC.